This TCR beta chain came from a study of cytomegalovirus exposure and HLA in healthy donors. Study-wide results and limits: For TCR beta chains, V- and J-gene trimming was later linked to a missense DCLRE1C variant.

The germline CDR1 and CDR2 sequences are SGHNT and YYREEE (reference sequence). CDR3 length equals 14 residues. Trimming took off 3 bases at V and 0 bases at J, with 8 bases between the two ends. Amplification used 60 Vbeta primers and 13 Jbeta primers. Produced via immunoSEQ multiplex PCR; TCRdb's table is partial and in-frame only. Of some 100,000 clones listed, more than 65% were seen once; the top ten hold around 1.2%. With regard to this clone: Its antigen remains unknown.

The sequencing input was PBMCs. This clonotype was obtained from a girl aged 2-10 years in good health and CMV-seropositive. This rearrangement joins TRBV5-4 to TRBJ2-3; D is ambiguous. This chain's CDR3 is CASSSTRSTDTQYF. DNA for the CDR3: TGTGCCAGCAGCTCGACTCGTAGCACAGATACGCAGTATTTT.